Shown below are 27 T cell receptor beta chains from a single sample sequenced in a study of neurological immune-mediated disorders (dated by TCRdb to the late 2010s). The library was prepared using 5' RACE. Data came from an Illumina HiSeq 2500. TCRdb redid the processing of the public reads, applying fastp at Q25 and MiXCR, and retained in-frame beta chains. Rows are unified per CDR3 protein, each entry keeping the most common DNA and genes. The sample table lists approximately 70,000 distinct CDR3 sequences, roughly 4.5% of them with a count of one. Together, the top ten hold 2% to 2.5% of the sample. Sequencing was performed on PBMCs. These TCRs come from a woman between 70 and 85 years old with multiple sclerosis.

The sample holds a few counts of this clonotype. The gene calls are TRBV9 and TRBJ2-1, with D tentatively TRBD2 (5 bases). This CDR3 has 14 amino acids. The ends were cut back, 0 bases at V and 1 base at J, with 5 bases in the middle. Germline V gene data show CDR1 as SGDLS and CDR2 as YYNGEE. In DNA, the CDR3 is TGTGCCAGCAGCGTAGTAGCGTCCTACAATGAGCAGTTCTTC. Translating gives CASSVVASYNEQFF.

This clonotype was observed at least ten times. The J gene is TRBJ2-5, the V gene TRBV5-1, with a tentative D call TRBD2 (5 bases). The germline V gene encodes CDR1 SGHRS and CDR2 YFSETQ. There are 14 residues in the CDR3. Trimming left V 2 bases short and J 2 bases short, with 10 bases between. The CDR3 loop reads CASSFQTGQETQYF. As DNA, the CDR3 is TGCGCCAGCAGCTTCCAGACGGGGCAAGAGACCCAGTACTTC.

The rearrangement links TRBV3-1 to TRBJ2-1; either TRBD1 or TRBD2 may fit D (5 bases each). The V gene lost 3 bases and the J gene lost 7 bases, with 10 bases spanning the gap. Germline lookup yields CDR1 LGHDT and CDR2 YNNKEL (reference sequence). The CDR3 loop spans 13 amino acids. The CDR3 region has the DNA TGTGCCAGCAGCCAGGGACGGGGAAATGAGCAGTTCTTC. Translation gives CASSQGRGNEQFF.

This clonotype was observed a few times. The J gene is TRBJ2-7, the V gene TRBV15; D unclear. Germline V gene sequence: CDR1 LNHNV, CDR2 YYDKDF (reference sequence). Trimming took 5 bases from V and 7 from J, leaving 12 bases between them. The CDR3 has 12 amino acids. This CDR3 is CATSSPVSEQYF. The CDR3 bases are TGTGCCACCAGCTCCCCAGTGTCAGAGCAGTACTTC.

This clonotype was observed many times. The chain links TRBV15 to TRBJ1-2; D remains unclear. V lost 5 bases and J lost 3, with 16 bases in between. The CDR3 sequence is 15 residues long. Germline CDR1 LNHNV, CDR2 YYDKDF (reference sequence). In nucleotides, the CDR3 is TGTGCCACCAGCGGTGGGCAATTGGGAGACTATGGCTACACCTTC. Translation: CATSGGQLGDYGYTF.

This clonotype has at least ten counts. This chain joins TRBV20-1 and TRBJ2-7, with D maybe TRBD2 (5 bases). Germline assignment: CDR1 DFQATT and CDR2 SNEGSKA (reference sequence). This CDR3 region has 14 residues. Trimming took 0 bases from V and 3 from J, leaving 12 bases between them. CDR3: CSARDEWRIYEQYF. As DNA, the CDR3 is TGCAGTGCTAGAGATGAGTGGAGGATCTACGAGCAGTACTTC.

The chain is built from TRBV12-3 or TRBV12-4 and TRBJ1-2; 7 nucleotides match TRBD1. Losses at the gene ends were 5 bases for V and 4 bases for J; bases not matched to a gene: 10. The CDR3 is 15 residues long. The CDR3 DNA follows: TGTGCCAGCAGTACGAGGGACAGTCGAATCTATGGCTACACCTTC. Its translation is CASSTRDSRIYGYTF.

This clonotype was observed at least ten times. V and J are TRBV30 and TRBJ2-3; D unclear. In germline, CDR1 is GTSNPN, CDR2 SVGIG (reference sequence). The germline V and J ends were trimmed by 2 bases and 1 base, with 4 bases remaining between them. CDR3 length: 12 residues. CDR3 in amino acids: CAWSRGTDTQYF. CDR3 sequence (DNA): TGTGCCTGGAGTAGGGGCACAGATACGCAGTATTTT.

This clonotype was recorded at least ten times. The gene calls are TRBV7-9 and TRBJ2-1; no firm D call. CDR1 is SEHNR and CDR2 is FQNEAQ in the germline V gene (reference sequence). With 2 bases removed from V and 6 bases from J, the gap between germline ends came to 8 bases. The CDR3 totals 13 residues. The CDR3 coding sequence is TGTGCCAGCAGCTTAAAGGCCGGCAATGAGCAGTTCTTC. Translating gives CASSLKAGNEQFF.

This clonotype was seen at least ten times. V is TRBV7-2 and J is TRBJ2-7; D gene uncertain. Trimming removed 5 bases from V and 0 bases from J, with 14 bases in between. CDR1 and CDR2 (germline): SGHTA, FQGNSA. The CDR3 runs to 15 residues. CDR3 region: CASSPPWVYSYEQYF. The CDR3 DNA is TGTGCCAGCAGCCCGCCGTGGGTTTACTCCTACGAGCAGTACTTC.

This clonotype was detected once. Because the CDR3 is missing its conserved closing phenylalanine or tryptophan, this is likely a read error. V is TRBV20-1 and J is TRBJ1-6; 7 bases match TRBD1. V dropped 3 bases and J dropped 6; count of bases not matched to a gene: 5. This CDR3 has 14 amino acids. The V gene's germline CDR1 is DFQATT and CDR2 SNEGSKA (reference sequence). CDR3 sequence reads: CSASEGQRNSPLHI. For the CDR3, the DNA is TGCAGTGCTAGTGAGGGACAGCGTAATTCACCCCTCCACATT.

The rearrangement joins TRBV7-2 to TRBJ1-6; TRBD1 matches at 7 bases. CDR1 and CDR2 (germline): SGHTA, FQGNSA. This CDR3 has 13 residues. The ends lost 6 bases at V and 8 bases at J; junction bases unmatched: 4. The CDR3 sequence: CASSWDRDSPLHF. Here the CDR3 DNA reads TGTGCCAGCAGTTGGGACAGAGATTCACCCCTCCACTTT.

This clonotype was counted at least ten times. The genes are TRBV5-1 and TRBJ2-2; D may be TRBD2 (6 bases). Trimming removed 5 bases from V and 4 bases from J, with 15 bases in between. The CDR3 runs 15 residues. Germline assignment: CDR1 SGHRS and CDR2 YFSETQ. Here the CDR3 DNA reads TGCGCCAGCAGTAATCAAGGGAGGAGCACCGGGGAGCTGTTTTTT. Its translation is CASSNQGRSTGELFF.

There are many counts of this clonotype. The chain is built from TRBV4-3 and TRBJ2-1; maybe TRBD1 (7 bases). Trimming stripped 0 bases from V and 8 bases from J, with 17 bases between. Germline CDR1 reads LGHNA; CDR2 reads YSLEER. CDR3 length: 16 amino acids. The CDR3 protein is CASSQDGLTGRYEQFF. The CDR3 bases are TGCGCCAGCAGCCAAGATGGGCTGACAGGGAGGTATGAGCAGTTCTTC.

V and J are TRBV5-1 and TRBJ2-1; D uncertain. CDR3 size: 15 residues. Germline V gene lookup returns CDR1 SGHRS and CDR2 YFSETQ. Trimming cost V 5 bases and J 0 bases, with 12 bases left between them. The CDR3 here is CASRSLASSYNEQFF. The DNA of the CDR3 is TGCGCCAGCAGGTCTCTGGCTAGCTCCTACAATGAGCAGTTCTTC.

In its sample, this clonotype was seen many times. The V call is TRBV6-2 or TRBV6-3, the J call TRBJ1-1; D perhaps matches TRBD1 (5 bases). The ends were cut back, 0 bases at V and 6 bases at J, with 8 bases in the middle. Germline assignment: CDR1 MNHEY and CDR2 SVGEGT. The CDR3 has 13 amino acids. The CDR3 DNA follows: TGTGCCAGCAGTTACTCGGGGGGACCTGAAGCTTTCTTT. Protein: CASSYSGGPEAFF.

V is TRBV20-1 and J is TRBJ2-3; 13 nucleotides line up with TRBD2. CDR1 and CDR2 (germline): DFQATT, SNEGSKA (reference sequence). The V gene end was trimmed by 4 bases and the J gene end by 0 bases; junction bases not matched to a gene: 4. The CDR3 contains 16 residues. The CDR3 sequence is CSATGTSGTSTDTQYF. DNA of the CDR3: TGCAGTGCTACCGGGACTAGCGGGACTAGCACAGATACGCAGTATTTT.

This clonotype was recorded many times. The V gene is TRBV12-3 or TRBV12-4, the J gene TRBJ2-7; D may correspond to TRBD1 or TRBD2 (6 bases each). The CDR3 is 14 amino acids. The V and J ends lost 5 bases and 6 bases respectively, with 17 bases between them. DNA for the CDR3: TGTGCCAGCAGTCCGGGCCCGGGGGCGGGCGAGCAGTACTTC. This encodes CASSPGPGAGEQYF.

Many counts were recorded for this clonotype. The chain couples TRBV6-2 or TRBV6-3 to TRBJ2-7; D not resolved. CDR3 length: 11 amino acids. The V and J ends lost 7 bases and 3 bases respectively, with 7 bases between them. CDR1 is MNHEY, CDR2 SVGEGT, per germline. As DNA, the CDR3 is TGTGCCAGCATAAAGGACTACGAGCAGTACTTC. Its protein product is CASIKDYEQYF.

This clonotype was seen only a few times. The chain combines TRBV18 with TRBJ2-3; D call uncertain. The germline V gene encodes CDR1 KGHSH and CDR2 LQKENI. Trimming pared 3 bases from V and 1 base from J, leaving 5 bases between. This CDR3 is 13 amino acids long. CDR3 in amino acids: CASSPLGTDTQYF. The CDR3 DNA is TGTGCCAGCTCACCCCTCGGCACAGATACGCAGTATTTT.

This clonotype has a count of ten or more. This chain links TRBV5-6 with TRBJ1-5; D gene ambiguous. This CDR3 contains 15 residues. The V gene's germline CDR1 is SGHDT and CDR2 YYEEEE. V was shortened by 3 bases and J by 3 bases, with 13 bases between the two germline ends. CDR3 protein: CASSSLEFANQPQHF. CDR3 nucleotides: TGTGCCAGCAGCTCCCTGGAGTTTGCCAATCAGCCCCAGCATTTT.

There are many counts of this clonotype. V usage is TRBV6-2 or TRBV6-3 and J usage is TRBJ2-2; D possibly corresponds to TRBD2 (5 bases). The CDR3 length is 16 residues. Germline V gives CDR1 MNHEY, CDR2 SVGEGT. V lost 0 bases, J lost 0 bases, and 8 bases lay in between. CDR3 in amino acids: CASSYSGGPNTGELFF. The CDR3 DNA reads TGTGCCAGCAGTTACTCCGGCGGGCCGAACACCGGGGAGCTGTTTTTT.

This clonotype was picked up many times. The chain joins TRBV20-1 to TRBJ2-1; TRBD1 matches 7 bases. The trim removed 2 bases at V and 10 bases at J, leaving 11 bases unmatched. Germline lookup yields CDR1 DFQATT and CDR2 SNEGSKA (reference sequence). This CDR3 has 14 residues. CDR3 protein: CSARTGELSREQFF. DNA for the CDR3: TGCAGTGCTAGAACAGGGGAGCTAAGCAGGGAGCAGTTCTTC.

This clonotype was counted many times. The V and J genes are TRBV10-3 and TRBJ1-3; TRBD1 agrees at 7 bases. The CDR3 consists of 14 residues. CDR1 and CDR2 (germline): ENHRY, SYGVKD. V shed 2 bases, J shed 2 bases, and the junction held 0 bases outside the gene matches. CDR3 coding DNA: TGTGCCATCAGTGAGACAGGGGCTGGAAACACCATATATTTT. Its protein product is CAISETGAGNTIYF.

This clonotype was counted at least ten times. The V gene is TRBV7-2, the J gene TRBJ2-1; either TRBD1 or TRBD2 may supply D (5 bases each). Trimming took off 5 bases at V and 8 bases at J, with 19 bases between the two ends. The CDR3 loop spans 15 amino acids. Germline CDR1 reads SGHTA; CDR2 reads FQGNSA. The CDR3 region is CASSVGDGFGDEQFF. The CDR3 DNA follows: TGTGCCAGCAGCGTGGGGGACGGGTTTGGAGATGAGCAGTTCTTC. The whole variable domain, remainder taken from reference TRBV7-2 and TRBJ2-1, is GAGVSQSPSNKVTEKGKDVELRCDPISGHTALYWYRQSLGQGLEFLIYFQGNSAPDKSGLPSDRFSAERTGGSVSTLTIQRTQQEDSAVYLCASSVGDGFGDEQFFGPGTRLTVL.

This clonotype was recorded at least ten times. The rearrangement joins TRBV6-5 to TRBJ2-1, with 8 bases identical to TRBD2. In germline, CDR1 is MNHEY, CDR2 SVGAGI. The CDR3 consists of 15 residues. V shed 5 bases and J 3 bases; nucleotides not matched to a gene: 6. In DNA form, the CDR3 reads TGTGCCAGCAGTGCCCCCAGCGGGAGCTACAATGAGCAGTTCTTC. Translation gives CASSAPSGSYNEQFF.

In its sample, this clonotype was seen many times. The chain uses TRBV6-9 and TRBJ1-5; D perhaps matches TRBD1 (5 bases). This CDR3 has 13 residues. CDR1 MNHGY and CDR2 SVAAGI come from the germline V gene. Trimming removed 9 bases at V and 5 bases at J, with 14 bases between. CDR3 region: CASVPGWDQPQHF. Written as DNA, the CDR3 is TGTGCCAGTGTTCCAGGGTGGGATCAGCCCCAGCATTTT.